This entry concerns a single T cell receptor (beta chain). This sample was taken from a study of blood T cell repertoires in COVID-19. Background on the study: Sites in the United States, Italy and Spain provided acute and convalescent COVID-19 samples. In each case, the material was cDNA or gDNA derived from T cells, B-cell-depleted T cells, or PBMCs.

The germline V gene encodes CDR1 LGHNA and CDR2 YNFKEQ. This CDR3 has 14 amino acids. J gave up 10 bases and V 4 bases, and 5 bases lay outside the gene matches. Authors' processing steps: Estimation of nucleated cell counts was performed using reference gene primer amplification. Sequenced by immunoSEQ multiplex PCR; TCRdb stores in-frame clones only, minus some. V, J and clone size are those of that table, while D and trimming were read from the DNA. Among 100,000 to 150,000 clones listed, 70% to 80% were seen once. This TCR was recovered from a man in his forties or fifties with active or convalescent COVID-19. J is TRBJ1-6 and V is TRBV4-2, with 9 nucleotides matching TRBD1. The specimen sequenced was peripheral blood. The CDR3 nucleotides are TGTGCCAGCAGCCCGGGACAGGGAGGCTCACCCCTCCACTTT. This encodes CASSPGQGGSPLHF.